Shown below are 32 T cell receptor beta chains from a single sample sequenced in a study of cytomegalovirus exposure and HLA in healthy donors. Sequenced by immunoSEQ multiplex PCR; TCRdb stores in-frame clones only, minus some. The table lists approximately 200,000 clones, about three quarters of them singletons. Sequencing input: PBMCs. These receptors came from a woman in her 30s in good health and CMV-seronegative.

This CDR3 is CASSSSRGDTDTQYF. The CDR3 DNA reads TGCGCCAGCAGTTCGAGCCGGGGGGACACAGATACGCAGTATTTT. V usage is TRBV10-1 and J usage is TRBJ2-3, with 7 positions matching TRBD2. Germline trimming cut 5 bases from V and 2 bases from J; bases unmatched to any gene: 7. CDR1 is WNHNN, CDR2 SYGVQD, per germline (reference sequence). The CDR3 is 15 residues long.

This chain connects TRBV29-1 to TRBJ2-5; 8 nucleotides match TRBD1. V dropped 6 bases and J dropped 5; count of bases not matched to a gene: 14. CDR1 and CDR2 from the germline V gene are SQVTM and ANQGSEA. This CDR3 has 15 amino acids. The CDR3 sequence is CSVSNGQGGVETQYF. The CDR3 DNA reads TGCAGCGTATCAAATGGACAGGGCGGGGTTGAGACCCAGTACTTC.

The DNA of the CDR3 is TGTGCCAGCAGTTTAAGGCTAGCGGGGGTTAACACCGGGGAGCTGTTTTTT. This sequence encodes CASSLRLAGVNTGELFF. V and J are TRBV27 and TRBJ2-2; 10 nucleotides align to TRBD2. V lost 2 bases, J lost 2 bases, and 5 bases stayed unmatched. This CDR3 has 17 amino acids. Germline V gene sequence: CDR1 MNHEY, CDR2 SMNVEV (reference sequence).

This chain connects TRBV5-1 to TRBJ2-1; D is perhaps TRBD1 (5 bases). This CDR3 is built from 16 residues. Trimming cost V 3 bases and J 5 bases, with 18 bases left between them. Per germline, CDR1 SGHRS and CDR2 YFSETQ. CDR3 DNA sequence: TGCGCCAGCAGCTCTTCTAGGGGTCCTGGGCACAATGAGCAGTTCTTC. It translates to CASSSSRGPGHNEQFF.

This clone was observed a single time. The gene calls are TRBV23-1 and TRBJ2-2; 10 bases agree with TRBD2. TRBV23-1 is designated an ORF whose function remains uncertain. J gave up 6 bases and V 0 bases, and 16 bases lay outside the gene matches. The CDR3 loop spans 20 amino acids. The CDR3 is CASSQSVTSGHPSVPGELFF. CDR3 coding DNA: TGCGCCAGCAGTCAATCCGTGACTAGCGGGCACCCTTCGGTCCCCGGGGAGCTGTTTTTT.

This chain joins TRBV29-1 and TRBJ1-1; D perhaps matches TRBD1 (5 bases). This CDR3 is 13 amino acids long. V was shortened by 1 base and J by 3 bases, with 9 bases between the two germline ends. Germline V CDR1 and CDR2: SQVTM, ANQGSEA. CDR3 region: CSVEGGPYTEAFF. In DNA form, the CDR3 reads TGCAGCGTTGAAGGGGGCCCCTACACTGAAGCTTTCTTT.

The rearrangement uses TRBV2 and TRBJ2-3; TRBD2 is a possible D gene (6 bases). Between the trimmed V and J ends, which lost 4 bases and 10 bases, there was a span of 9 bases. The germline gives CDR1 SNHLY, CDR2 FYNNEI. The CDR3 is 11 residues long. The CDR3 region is CASSASAAQYF. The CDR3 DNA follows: TGTGCCAGCAGTGCTAGCGCCGCGCAGTATTTT.

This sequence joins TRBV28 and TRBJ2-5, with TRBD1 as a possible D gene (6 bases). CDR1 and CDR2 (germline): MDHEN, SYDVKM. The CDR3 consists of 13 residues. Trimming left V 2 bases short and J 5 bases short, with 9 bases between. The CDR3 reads CASSLMGAETQYF. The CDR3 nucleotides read TGTGCCAGCAGTTTAATGGGGGCGGAGACCCAGTACTTC.

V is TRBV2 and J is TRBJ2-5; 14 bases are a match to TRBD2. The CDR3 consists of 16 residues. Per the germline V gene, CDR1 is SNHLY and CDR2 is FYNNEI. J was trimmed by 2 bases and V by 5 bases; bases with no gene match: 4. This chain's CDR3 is CASSSGTSGGQETQYF. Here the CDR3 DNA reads TGTGCCAGCAGTTCCGGGACTAGCGGGGGACAAGAGACCCAGTACTTC.

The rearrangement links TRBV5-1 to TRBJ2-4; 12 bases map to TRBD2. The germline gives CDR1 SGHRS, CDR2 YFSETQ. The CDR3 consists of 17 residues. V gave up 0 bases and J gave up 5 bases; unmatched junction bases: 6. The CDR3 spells CASSLALAGGPQNIQYF. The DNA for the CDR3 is TGCGCCAGCAGCTTGGCTCTAGCGGGGGGGCCCCAAAACATTCAGTACTTC.

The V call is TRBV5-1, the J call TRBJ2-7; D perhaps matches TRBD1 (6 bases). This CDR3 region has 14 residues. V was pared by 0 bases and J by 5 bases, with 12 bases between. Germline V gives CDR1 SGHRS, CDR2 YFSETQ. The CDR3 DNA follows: TGCGCCAGCAGCTTGGGAGGGACAAGGGACGAGCAGTACTTC. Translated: CASSLGGTRDEQYF.

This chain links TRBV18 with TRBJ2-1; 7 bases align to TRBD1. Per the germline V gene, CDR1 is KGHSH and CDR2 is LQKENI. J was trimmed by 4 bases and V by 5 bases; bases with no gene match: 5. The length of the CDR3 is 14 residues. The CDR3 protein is CASSEGALYNEQFF. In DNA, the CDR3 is TGTGCCAGCTCAGAGGGGGCTTTATACAATGAGCAGTTCTTC.

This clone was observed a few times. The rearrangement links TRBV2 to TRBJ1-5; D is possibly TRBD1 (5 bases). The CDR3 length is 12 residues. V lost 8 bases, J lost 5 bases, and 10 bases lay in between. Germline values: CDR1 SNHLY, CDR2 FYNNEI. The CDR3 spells CASRGGDQPQHF. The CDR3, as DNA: TGTGCCAGCCGGGGAGGGGATCAGCCCCAGCATTTT.

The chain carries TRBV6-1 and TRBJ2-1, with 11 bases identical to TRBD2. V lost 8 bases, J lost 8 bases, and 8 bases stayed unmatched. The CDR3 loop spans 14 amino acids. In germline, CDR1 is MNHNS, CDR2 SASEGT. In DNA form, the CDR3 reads TGTGCCAGCCACCGTAGCGGGAGGGACGATGAGCAGTTCTTC. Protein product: CASHRSGRDDEQFF.

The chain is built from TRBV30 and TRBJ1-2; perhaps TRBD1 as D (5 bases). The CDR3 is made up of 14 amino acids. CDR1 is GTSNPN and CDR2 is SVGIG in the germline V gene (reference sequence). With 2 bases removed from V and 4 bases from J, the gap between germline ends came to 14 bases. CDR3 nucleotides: TGTGCCTGGAGTTTGGGACTCCCGGGCTATGGCTACACCTTC. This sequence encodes CAWSLGLPGYGYTF. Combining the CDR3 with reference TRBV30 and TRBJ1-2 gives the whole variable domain SQTIHQWPATLVQPVGSPLSLECTVEGTSNPNLYWYRQAAGRGLQLLFYSVGIGQISSEVPQNLSASRPQDRQFILSSKKLLLSDSGFYLCAWSLGLPGYGYTFGSGTRLTVV.

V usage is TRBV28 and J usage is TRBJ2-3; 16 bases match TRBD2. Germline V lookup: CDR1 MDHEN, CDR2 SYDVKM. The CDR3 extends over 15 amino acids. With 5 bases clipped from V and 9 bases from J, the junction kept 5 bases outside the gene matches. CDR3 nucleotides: TGTGCCAGCAGTGGGACTAGCGGGAGGGCCAGGACGCAGTATTTT. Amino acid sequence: CASSGTSGRARTQYF.

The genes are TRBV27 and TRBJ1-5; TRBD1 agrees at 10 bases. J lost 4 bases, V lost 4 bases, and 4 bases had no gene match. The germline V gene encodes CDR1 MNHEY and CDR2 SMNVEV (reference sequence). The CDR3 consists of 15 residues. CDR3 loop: CASSSTGGRNQPQHF. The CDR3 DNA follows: TGTGCCAGCAGTTCGACAGGGGGCAGGAATCAGCCCCAGCATTTT.

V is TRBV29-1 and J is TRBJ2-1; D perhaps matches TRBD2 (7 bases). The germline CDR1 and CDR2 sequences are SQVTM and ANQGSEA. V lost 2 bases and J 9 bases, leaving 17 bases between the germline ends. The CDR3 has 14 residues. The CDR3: CSVEMGHGGSEQFF. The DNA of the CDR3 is TGCAGCGTTGAAATGGGACACGGGGGGAGTGAGCAGTTCTTC.

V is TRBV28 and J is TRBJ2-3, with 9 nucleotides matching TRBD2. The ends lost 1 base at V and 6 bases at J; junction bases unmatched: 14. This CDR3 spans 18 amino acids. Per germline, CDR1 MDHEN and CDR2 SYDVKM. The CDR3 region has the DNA TGTGCCAGCAGTTTATACTCGGGTGCTAGCGGGGCCCCCGATACGCAGTATTTT. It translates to CASSLYSGASGAPDTQYF.

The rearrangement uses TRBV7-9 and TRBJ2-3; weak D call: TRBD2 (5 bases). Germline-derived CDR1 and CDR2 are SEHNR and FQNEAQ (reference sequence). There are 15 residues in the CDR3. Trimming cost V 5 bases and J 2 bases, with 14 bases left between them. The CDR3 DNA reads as TGTGCCAGCAGCCGCCCGACTACCCACACAGATACGCAGTATTTT. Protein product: CASSRPTTHTDTQYF.

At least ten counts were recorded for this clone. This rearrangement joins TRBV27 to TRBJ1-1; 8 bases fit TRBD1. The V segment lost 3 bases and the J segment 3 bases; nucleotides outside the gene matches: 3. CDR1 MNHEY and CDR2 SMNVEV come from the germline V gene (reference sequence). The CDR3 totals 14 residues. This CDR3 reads CASSLRTGYTEAFF. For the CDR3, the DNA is TGTGCCAGCAGTTTGCGGACAGGGTACACTGAAGCTTTCTTT.

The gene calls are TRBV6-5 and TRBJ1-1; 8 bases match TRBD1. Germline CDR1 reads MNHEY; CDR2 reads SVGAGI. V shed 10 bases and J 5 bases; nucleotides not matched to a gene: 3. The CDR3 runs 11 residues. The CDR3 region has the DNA TGTGCCACCCGGACAGGGACTGAAGCTTTCTTT. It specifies CATRTGTEAFF.

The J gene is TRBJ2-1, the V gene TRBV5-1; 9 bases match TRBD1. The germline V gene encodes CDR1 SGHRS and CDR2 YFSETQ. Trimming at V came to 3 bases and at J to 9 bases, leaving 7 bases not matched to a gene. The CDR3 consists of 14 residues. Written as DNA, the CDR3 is TGCGCCAGCAGCTGGAAGGACAGGGGTGGTGAGCAGTTCTTC. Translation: CASSWKDRGGEQFF.

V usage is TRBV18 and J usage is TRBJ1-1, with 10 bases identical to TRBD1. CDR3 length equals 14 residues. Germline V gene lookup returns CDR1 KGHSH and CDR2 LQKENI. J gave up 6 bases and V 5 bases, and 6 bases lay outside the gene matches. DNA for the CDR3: TGTGCCAGCTCAGACAGGGGGCAATCATCTGAAGCTTTCTTT. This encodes CASSDRGQSSEAFF.

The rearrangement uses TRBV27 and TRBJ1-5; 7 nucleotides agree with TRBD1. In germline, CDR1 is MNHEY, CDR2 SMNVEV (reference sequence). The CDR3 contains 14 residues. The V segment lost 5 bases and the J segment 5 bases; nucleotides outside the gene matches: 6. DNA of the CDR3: TGTGCCAGCAGTGGACGGGACAGCGATCAGCCCCAGCATTTT. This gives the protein CASSGRDSDQPQHF.

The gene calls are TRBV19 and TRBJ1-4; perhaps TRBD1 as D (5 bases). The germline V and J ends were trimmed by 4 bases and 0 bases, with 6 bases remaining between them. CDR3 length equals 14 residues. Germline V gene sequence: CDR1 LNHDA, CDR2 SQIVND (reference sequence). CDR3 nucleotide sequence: TGTGCCAGTAGTACAGGGACAACTAATGAAAAACTGTTTTTT. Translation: CASSTGTTNEKLFF.

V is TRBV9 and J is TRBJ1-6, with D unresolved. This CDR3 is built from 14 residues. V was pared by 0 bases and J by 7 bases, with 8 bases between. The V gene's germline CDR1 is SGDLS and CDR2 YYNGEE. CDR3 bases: TGTGCCAGCAGCGTAGACACCATAAATTCACCCCTCCACTTT. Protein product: CASSVDTINSPLHF.

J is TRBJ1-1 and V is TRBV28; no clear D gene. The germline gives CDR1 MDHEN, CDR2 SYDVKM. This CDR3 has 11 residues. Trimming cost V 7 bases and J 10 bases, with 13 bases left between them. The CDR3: CASTPGEGAFF. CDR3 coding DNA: TGTGCCAGCACCCCTGGGGAGGGAGCTTTCTTT.

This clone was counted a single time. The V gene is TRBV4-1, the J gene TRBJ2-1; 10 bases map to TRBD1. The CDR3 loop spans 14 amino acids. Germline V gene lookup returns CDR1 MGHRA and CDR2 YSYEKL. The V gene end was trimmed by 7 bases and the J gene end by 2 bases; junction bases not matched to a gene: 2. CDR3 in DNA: TGCGCCAGCACCGGGACAGGGGCCTACAATGAGCAGTTCTTC. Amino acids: CASTGTGAYNEQFF.

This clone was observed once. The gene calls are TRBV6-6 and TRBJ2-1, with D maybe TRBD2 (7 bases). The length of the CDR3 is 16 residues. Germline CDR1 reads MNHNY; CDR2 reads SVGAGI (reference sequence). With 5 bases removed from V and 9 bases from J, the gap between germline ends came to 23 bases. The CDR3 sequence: CASSPPQGGGAAEQFF. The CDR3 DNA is TGTGCCAGCAGTCCCCCCCAGGGAGGGGGGGCCGCTGAGCAGTTCTTC.

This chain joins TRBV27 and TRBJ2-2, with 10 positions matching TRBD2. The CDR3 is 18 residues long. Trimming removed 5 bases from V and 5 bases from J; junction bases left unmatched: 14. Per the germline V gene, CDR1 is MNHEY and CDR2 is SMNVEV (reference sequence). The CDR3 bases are TGTGCCAGCAGTGTCCGGACTAGCGGCCCCATTGGGACCGGGGAGCTGTTTTTT. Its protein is CASSVRTSGPIGTGELFF.

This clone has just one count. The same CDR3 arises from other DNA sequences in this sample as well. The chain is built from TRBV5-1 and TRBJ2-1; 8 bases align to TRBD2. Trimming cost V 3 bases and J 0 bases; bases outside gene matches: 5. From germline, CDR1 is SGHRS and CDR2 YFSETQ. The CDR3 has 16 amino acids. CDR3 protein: CASSSTSGSSYNEQFF. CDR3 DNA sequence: TGCGCCAGCAGCTCAACTAGCGGAAGCTCCTACAATGAGCAGTTCTTC.